The sequence of this T cell receptor beta chain was determined in a study of spatial heterogeneity in lung cancer. At the level of the study: For the average unique TCR and UMI combination, more than nine occurrences appeared in raw reads.

Each CDR3 protein gets one entry after TCRdb re-called the 5' RACE reads with MiXCR. The sample includes 20,000 to 25,000 distinct CDR3 sequences, around 5.8% of them seen just once. V trimming: 4 bases; J trimming: 3 bases; junction bases outside the gene matches: 7. This CDR3 is built from 15 residues. Noted time point: sample taken at primary tumor resection. Unsorted whole RNA samples from tumor, nontumor lung or frozen PBMC were sequenced. In its sample, this clonotype was seen many times. V is TRBV12-3 or TRBV12-4 and J is TRBJ2-5; 8 bases line up with TRBD1. Sequences were derived from PBMCs, sampled at surgery. The TCR originated in a male donor with early-stage non-small cell lung cancer. The CDR3 loop reads CASSSRGGQEETQYF. CDR3 nucleotide sequence: TGTGCCAGCAGTTCCCGAGGGGGACAGGAAGAGACCCAGTACTTC.